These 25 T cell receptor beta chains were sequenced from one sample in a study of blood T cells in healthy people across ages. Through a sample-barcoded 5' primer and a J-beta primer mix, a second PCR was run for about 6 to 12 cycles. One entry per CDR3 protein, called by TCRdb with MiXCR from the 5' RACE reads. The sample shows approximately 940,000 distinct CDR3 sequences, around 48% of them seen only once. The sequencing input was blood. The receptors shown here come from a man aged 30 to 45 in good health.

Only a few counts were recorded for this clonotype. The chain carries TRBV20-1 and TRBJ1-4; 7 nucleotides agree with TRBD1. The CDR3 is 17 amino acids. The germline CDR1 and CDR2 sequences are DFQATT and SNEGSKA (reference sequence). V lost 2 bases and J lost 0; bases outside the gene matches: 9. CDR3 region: CSARTYGQAATNEKLFF. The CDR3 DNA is TGCAGTGCTAGAACATACGGACAGGCTGCAACTAATGAAAAACTGTTTTTT.

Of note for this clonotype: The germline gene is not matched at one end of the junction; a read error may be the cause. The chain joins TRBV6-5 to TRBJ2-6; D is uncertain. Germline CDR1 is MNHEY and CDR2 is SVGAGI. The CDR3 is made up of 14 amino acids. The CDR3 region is CASSYGSGTNVLTF. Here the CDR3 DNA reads TGTGCCAGCAGCTACGGATCTGGGACCAACGTCCTGACTTTC.

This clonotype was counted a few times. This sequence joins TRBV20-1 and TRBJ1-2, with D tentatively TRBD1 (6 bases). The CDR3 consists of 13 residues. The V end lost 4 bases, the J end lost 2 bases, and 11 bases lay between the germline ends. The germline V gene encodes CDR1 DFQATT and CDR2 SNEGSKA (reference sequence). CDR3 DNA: TGCAGTGCTAAGTTTAGGGGGAACTATGGCTACACCTTC. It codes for CSAKFRGNYGYTF.

The CDR3: CASTLGGGTQPQHF. Written as DNA, the CDR3 is TGTGCCAGCACCTTGGGGGGAGGTACCCAGCCCCAGCATTTT. V and J are TRBV12-3 or TRBV12-4 and TRBJ1-5; D might be TRBD1 (5 bases). V was shortened by 7 bases and J by 7 bases, with 17 bases between the two germline ends. This CDR3 contains 14 residues.

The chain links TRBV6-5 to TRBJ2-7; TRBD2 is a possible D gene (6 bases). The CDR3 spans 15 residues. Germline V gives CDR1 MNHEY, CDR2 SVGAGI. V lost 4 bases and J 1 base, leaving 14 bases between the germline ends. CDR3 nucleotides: TGTGCCAGCAGTTCCCTGCGGGGCGGATCCTACGAGCAGTACTTC. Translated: CASSSLRGGSYEQYF.

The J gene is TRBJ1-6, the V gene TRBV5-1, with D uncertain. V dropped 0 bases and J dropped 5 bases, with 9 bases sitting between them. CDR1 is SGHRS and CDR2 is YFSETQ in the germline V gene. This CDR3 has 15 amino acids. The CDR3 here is CASSLAGQDNSPLHF. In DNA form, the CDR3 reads TGCGCCAGCAGCTTGGCCGGGCAGGATAATTCACCCCTCCACTTT.

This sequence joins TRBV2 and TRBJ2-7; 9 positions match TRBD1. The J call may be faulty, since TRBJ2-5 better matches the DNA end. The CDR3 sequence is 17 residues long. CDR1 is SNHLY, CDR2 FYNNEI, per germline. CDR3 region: CASSDSRTGQGLETQYF. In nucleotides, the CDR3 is TGTGCCAGCAGTGACAGCAGGACGGGACAGGGTTTGGAGACCCAGTACTTC.

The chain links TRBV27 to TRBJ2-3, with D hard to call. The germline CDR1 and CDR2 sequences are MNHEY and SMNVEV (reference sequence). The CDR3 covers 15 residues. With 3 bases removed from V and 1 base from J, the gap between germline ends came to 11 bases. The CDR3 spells CASSLGVARTDTQYF. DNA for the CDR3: TGTGCCAGCAGTTTGGGCGTAGCACGCACAGATACGCAGTATTTT.

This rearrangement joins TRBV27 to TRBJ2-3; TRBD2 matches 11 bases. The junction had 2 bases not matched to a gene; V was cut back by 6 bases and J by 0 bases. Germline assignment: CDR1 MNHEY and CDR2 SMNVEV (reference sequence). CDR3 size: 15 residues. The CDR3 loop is CASRTSGISTDTQYF. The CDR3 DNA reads TGTGCCAGCAGGACTAGCGGGATCAGCACAGATACGCAGTATTTT.

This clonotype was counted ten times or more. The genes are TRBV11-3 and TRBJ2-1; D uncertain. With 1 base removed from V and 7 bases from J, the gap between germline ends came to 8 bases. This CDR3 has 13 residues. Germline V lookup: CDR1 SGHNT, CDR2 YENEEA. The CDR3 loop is CASSLGGTNEQFF. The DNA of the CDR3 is TGTGCCAGCAGCTTAGGTGGCACAAATGAGCAGTTCTTC.

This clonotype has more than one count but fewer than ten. CDR3 in DNA: TGTGCCAGCAGTCAGACGACAGGGGTATCGGCCAAAAACATTCAGTACTTC. It translates to CASSQTTGVSAKNIQYF. The chain carries TRBV6-1 and TRBJ2-4; the match to TRBD1 covers 8 bases. Germline V gives CDR1 MNHNS, CDR2 SASEGT. Trimming cost V 5 bases and J 1 base; bases outside gene matches: 10. The CDR3 loop spans 17 amino acids.

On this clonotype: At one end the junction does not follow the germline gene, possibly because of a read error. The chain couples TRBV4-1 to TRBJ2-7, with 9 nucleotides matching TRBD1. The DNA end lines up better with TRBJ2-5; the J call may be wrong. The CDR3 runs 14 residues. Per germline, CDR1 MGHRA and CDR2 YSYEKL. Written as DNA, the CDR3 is TGCACCAGCAGCCAACCCGGGACAGGGGAGACCCAGTACTTC. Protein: CTSSQPGTGETQYF.

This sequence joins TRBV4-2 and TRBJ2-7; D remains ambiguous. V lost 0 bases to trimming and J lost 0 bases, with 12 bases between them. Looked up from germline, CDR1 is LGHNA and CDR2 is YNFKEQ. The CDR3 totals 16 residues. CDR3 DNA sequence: TGTGCCAGCAGCCAAGATAGAGATGGGGACTCCTACGAGCAGTACTTC. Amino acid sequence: CASSQDRDGDSYEQYF.

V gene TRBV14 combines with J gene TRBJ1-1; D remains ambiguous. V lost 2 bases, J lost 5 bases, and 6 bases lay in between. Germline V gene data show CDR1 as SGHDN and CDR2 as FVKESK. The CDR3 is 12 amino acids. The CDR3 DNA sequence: TGTGCCAGCAGCCAAAGGCGTACTGAAGCTTTCTTT. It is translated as CASSQRRTEAFF.

Here the CDR3 DNA reads TGTGCCAGCTCACCACCCCAGGGACCAAAAGCTTTCTTT. It codes for CASSPPQGPKAFF. V and J are TRBV18 and TRBJ1-1; D perhaps matches TRBD1 (5 bases). Deletions cut 0 bases from V and 9 bases from J, with 11 bases between. The CDR3 covers 13 residues. Germline V gives CDR1 KGHSH, CDR2 LQKENI.

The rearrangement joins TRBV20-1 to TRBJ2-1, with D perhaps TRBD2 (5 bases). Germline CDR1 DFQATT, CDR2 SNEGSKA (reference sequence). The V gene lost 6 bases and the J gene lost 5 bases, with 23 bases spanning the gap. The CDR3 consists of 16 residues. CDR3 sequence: CSAQPLVGLGNNEQFF. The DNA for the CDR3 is TGCAGTGCCCAGCCTTTGGTTGGACTGGGCAACAATGAGCAGTTCTTC.

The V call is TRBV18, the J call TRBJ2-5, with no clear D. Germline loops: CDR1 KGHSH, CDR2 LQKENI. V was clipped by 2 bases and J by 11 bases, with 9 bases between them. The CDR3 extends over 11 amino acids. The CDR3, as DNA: TGTGCCAGCTCACCAGACCGCGAACAGTACTTC. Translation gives CASSPDREQYF.

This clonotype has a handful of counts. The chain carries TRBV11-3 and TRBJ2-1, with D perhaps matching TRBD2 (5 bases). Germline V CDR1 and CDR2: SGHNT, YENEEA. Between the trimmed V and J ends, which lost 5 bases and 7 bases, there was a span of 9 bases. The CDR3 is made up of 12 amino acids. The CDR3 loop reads CASSRPGNEQFF. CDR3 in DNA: TGTGCCAGCAGCCGCCCGGGGAATGAGCAGTTCTTC.

In DNA form, the CDR3 reads TGTGCCATCAGTGAGTCGAATCGGGCGTCCAATGAGCAGTACTTC. Translating gives CAISESNRASNEQYF. The chain links TRBV10-3 to TRBJ2-5, with D unresolved. The V end was cut by 0 bases, the J end by 11 bases, with 19 bases between. The CDR3 length is 15 residues. CDR1 and CDR2 (germline): ENHRY, SYGVKD.

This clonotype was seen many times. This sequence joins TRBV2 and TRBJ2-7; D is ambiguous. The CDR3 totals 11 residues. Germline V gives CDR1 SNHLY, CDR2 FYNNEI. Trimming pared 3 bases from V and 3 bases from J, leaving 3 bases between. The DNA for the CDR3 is TGTGCCAGCAGTGAGAACTACGAGCAGTACTTC. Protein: CASSENYEQYF.

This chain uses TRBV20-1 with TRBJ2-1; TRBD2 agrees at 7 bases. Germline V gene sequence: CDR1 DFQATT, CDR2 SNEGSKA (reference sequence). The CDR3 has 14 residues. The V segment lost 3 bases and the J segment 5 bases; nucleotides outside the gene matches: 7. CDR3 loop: CSASRPSGHNEQFF. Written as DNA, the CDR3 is TGCAGTGCTAGCCGTCCTAGCGGTCACAATGAGCAGTTCTTC.

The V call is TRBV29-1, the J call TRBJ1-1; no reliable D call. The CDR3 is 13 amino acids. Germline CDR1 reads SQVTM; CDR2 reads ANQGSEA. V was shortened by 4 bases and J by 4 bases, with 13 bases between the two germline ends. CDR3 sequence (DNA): TGCAGCGTTGTGGAGGGTGGGTTCACTGAAGCTTTCTTT. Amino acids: CSVVEGGFTEAFF.

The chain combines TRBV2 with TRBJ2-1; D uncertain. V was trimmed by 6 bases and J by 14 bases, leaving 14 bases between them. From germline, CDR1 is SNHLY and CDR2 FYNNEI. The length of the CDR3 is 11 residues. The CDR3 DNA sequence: TGTGCCAGCAGCCCGGCCGTTTCTAAGTTCTTC. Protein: CASSPAVSKFF.

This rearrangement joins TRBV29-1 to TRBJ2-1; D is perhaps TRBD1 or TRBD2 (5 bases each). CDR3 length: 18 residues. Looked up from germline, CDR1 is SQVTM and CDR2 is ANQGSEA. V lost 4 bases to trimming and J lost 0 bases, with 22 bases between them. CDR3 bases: TGCAGCGTTGTTGTTCTTATGAGGGGCCCGAGCTCCTACAATGAGCAGTTCTTC. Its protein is CSVVVLMRGPSSYNEQFF.

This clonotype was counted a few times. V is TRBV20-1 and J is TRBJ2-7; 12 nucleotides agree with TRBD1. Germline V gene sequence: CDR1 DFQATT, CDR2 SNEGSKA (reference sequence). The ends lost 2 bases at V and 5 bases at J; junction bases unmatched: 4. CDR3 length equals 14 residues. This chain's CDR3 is CSARIGTGGNEQYF. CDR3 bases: TGCAGTGCTAGAATAGGGACAGGGGGCAACGAGCAGTACTTC.